This T cell receptor beta chain was captured in a study of blood T cell repertoires in COVID-19. Across the study: Researchers got acute and convalescent COVID-19 samples from the United States, Italy and Spain. T cells, B-cell-depleted T cells, or PBMCs provided the cDNA or gDNA that served as material.

Germline-derived CDR1 and CDR2 are LNHDA and SQIVND (reference sequence). Trimming cost V 5 bases and J 5 bases; bases outside gene matches: 15. The CDR3 contains 17 residues. Per the original data handling: The authors estimated nucleated cell counts from reference gene primer amplification. Only in-frame clones appear in the TCRdb table, and some are missing; sequencing was by immunoSEQ multiplex PCR. The DNA gave D and trimming, while V, J and clone size come from that table. The sample lists 80,000 to 100,000 clones, around 96% seen once, with around 4.7% in the top ten. The chain combines TRBV19 with TRBJ2-7, with 10 bases that match TRBD1. The sequence was collected from a human donor with active COVID-19. The donor label of this sample is uncertain. Material for sequencing was peripheral blood. CDR3 amino acids: CASSPGQGWINRNEQYF. CDR3 DNA: TGTGCCAGTAGTCCGGGACAGGGGTGGATTAACAGGAACGAGCAGTACTTC.